This T cell receptor (beta chain) was identified in a study of siplizumab effects on memory and regulatory T cells. The CDR3 runs 13 residues. The V gene lost 1 base and the J gene lost 2 bases, with 7 bases spanning the gap. The germline V gene encodes CDR1 SGHRS and CDR2 YFSETQ. Approximately 100,000 TCR templates were measured in each sample. Libraries were prepared by immunoSEQ multiplex PCR; TCRdb keeps only in-frame clonotypes and omits some of them. The sample lists roughly 100,000 clones, more than 85% occurring once. The sample consisted of Tregs sorted from blood. This sequence joins TRBV5-1 and TRBJ2-7; either TRBD1 or TRBD2 may fit D (5 bases each). The TCR comes from a human donor in good health. The CDR3 region is CASSLRGAYEQYF. The DNA of the CDR3 is TGCGCCAGCAGCTTGAGAGGGGCCTACGAGCAGTACTTC.